Each of the 22 T cell receptor beta chains below was sequenced from the same sample in a study of cytomegalovirus exposure and HLA in healthy donors. PCR involved 60 Vbeta and 13 Jbeta primers. Profiling relied on immunoSEQ multiplex PCR, and the TCRdb table lists in-frame clones only, not all of them. The profile covers over 150,000 clones, with 60% to 80% appearing a single time and about 9.6% taken by the ten largest. The sequenced sample was PBMCs. These receptors were taken from a man aged 18 to 29 in good health and CMV-seropositive.

The chain carries TRBV25-1 and TRBJ2-5; 9 bases are a match to TRBD2. The trim removed 3 bases at V and 5 bases at J, leaving 7 bases unmatched. In germline, CDR1 is MGHDK, CDR2 SYGVNS. This CDR3 comprises 15 residues. In nucleotides, the CDR3 is TGTGCCAGCAGTGACTCGGGACTAGCAGGCGAGACCCAGTACTTC. Protein sequence: CASSDSGLAGETQYF.

This clone occurred a few times. The V and J genes are TRBV7-6 and TRBJ1-5; 8 positions match TRBD1. Germline V gives CDR1 SGHVS, CDR2 FNYEAQ. The CDR3 length is 15 residues. V lost 1 base to trimming and J lost 3 bases; unmatched junction nucleotides: 2. CDR3 bases: TGTGCCAGCAGCTTAGGGACAGGGACCAATCAGCCCCAGCATTTT. Protein product: CASSLGTGTNQPQHF. Complete variable domain (other parts from reference TRBV7-6 and TRBJ1-5): GAGVSQSPRYKVTKRGQDVALRCDPISGHVSLYWYRQALGQGPEFLTYFNYEAQQDKSGLPNDRFSAERPEGSISTLTIQRTEQRDSAMYRCASSLGTGTNQPQHFGDGTRLSIL.

As to this clone: The same CDR3 is also encoded by other DNA sequences in this sample. The chain joins TRBV10-3 to TRBJ1-4; the D gene is possibly TRBD1 (6 bases). Looked up from germline, CDR1 is ENHRY and CDR2 is SYGVKD. The CDR3 covers 14 residues. V shed 10 bases and J shed 4 bases, with 16 bases lying between them. This chain's CDR3 is CATGGGQNNEKLFF. The DNA of the CDR3 is TGTGCCACCGGAGGAGGACAGAATAATGAAAAACTGTTTTTT.

This clone has more than one count but fewer than ten. V is TRBV4-3 and J is TRBJ2-1, with a possible D match to TRBD2 (5 bases). V lost 1 base to trimming and J lost 1 base, with 5 bases between them. This CDR3 has 14 residues. CDR1 is LGHNA and CDR2 is YSLEER in the germline V gene. The CDR3 DNA reads as TGCGCCAGCAGCCAAGCGGGATCCTACAATGAGCAGTTCTTC. It translates to CASSQAGSYNEQFF.

Of note for this clone: Since no conserved phenylalanine or tryptophan closes the CDR3, a read error is the likely cause. The chain links TRBV10-2 to TRBJ2-2; D not certain. The CDR3 totals 13 residues. Trimming pared 5 bases from V and 5 bases from J, leaving 9 bases between. Per the germline V gene, CDR1 is WSHSY and CDR2 is SAAADI. CDR3 DNA: TGCGCCAGCAGTCTCTTGGGAACCGGGGAGCTGTTTCTT. It yields the protein CASSLLGTGELFL.

The chain recombines TRBV5-8 with TRBJ2-7, with D uncertain. From germline, CDR1 is SGHTS and CDR2 YDEGEE. Deletions cut 0 bases from V and 0 bases from J, with 7 bases between. This CDR3 has 14 residues. The CDR3 DNA reads as TGTGCCAGCAGCTTGGACAGTCGCTCCTACGAGCAGTACTTC. It encodes CASSLDSRSYEQYF.

The chain recombines TRBV7-2 with TRBJ2-7; 9 nucleotides agree with TRBD2. CDR3 length: 16 amino acids. Germline assignment: CDR1 SGHTA and CDR2 FQGNSA. V lost 4 bases to trimming and J lost 2 bases; unmatched junction nucleotides: 9. The CDR3 sequence is CASSSSSGAITYEQYF. DNA of the CDR3: TGTGCCAGCAGCTCATCTAGCGGGGCGATTACCTACGAGCAGTACTTC.

This sequence joins TRBV2 and TRBJ2-7, with a tentative D call TRBD1 (5 bases). CDR1 is SNHLY, CDR2 FYNNEI, per germline. The CDR3 has 16 residues. V shed 6 bases and J shed 1 base, with 19 bases lying between them. CDR3 sequence: CASSASHPTVSYEQYF. In nucleotides, the CDR3 is TGTGCCAGCAGCGCCTCCCACCCGACAGTATCCTACGAGCAGTACTTC.

This clone was picked up a small number of times. The CDR3 coding sequence is TGTGCCAGCAGTTCCCCGTCCTACAATGAGCAGTTCTTC. It encodes CASSSPSYNEQFF. The chain couples TRBV6-5 to TRBJ2-1; D call uncertain. The germline V gene encodes CDR1 MNHEY and CDR2 SVGAGI. The CDR3 is 13 amino acids. V was trimmed by 4 bases and J by 1 base, leaving 5 bases between them.

V is TRBV5-6 and J is TRBJ2-3, with D possibly being TRBD2 (5 bases). The CDR3 contains 17 residues. The germline V gene has CDR1 SGHDT and CDR2 YYEEEE. V was cut by 7 bases and J by 2 bases, with 23 bases left in between. The CDR3 nucleotides are TGTGCCAGCGCCGGAGGCAGTGTGAACCGCTTCACAGATACGCAGTATTTT. Amino acids: CASAGGSVNRFTDTQYF.

The V gene is TRBV7-9, the J gene TRBJ2-7; tentative D call: TRBD1 (6 bases). Germline V gene sequence: CDR1 SEHNR, CDR2 FQNEAQ (reference sequence). V was shortened by 5 bases and J by 5 bases, with 16 bases between the two germline ends. The CDR3 is made up of 14 amino acids. This chain's CDR3 is CASSRSGTSHEQYF. As DNA, the CDR3 is TGTGCCAGCAGCCGATCCGGGACATCGCACGAGCAGTACTTC.

The chain recombines TRBV18 with TRBJ2-7, with TRBD2 matching 7 bases. The V and J ends lost 4 bases and 7 bases, in that order; junction bases with no gene match: 13. CDR3 length: 15 residues. The germline gives CDR1 KGHSH, CDR2 LQKENI. DNA of the CDR3: TGTGCCAGCTCACGGGTCTACGGGAGGAACGTAGAGCAGTACTTC. Amino acids: CASSRVYGRNVEQYF.

The J gene is TRBJ2-5, the V gene TRBV5-4; 7 bases agree with TRBD2. This CDR3 contains 17 residues. Germline V gene sequence: CDR1 SGHNT, CDR2 YYREEE (reference sequence). The trim removed 5 bases at V and 1 base at J, leaving 14 bases unmatched. CDR3: CASSPIRASGSQETQYF. CDR3 DNA sequence: TGTGCCAGCAGTCCGATCCGGGCTAGCGGCAGCCAAGAGACCCAGTACTTC.

The chain couples TRBV5-6 to TRBJ2-5; TRBD1 matches 10 bases. Looked up from germline, CDR1 is SGHDT and CDR2 is YYEEEE. The ends lost 0 bases at V and 5 bases at J; junction bases unmatched: 4. This CDR3 is built from 15 residues. The chain's CDR3 is CASSLGDRGGETQYF. DNA of the CDR3: TGTGCCAGCAGCTTGGGGGACAGGGGAGGTGAGACCCAGTACTTC.

The chain has TRBV4-1 and TRBJ2-3, with 10 bases lining up with TRBD2. V lost 0 bases to trimming and J lost 4 bases; unmatched junction nucleotides: 7. From germline, CDR1 is MGHRA and CDR2 YSYEKL. The CDR3 is made up of 17 amino acids. Here the CDR3 reads CASSQEPSGGAPDTQYF. The CDR3 coding sequence is TGCGCCAGCAGCCAAGAGCCCAGCGGGGGGGCTCCAGATACGCAGTATTTT.

The J gene is TRBJ2-7, the V gene TRBV19; 12 bases map to TRBD2. In germline, CDR1 is LNHDA, CDR2 SQIVND (reference sequence). The CDR3 covers 13 residues. J lost 12 bases, V lost 5 bases, and 8 bases had no gene match. CDR3 in amino acids: CASSLPSGRVPYF. The CDR3 DNA sequence: TGTGCCAGTAGTCTTCCTAGCGGGAGGGTCCCGTACTTC.

The gene calls are TRBV5-1 and TRBJ2-2; the match to TRBD2 covers 7 bases. Trimming at V came to 3 bases and at J to 4 bases, leaving 6 bases not matched to a gene. The CDR3 loop spans 15 amino acids. Germline CDR1 is SGHRS and CDR2 is YFSETQ. The CDR3 here is CASSSGSGGTGELFF. The DNA for the CDR3 is TGCGCCAGCAGCTCGGGGTCGGGGGGCACCGGGGAGCTGTTTTTT.

The gene calls are TRBV9 and TRBJ1-4; TRBD1 agrees at 8 bases. Per the germline V gene, CDR1 is SGDLS and CDR2 is YYNGEE. The CDR3 is made up of 19 amino acids. J lost 0 bases, V lost 0 bases, and 10 bases had no gene match. DNA of the CDR3: TGTGCCAGCAGCGTAGGGGAGACAGGGGTACTCGCAACTAATGAAAAACTGTTTTTT. This encodes CASSVGETGVLATNEKLFF.

The chain couples TRBV19 to TRBJ1-5; 10 bases agree with TRBD1. V lost 6 bases, J lost 3 bases, and 2 bases stayed unmatched. The germline V gene has CDR1 LNHDA and CDR2 SQIVND (reference sequence). This CDR3 comprises 14 residues. This CDR3 reads CASRDRGDNQPQHF. CDR3 nucleotide sequence: TGTGCCAGTAGGGACAGGGGGGACAATCAGCCCCAGCATTTT.

This clone was observed once. The rearrangement uses TRBV4-2 and TRBJ2-3; D unclear. Trimming removed 0 bases from V and 5 bases from J, with 6 bases in between. CDR3 length: 13 amino acids. From germline, CDR1 is LGHNA and CDR2 YNFKEQ. CDR3 sequence (DNA): TGTGCCAGCAGCCAAGATCGCGTAGATACGCAGTATTTT. It is translated as CASSQDRVDTQYF.

The CDR3 sequence is CASRLKDRHYGYTF. The CDR3 coding sequence is TGTGCCAGCAGGCTCAAGGACAGGCACTATGGCTACACCTTC. The chain combines TRBV27 with TRBJ1-2; 7 positions agree with TRBD1. The V and J ends lost 6 bases and 3 bases, in that order; junction bases with no gene match: 7. This CDR3 comprises 14 residues. Looked up from germline, CDR1 is MNHEY and CDR2 is SMNVEV (reference sequence).

The chain recombines TRBV5-4 with TRBJ2-3, with a weak D call TRBD2 (6 bases). Germline CDR1 SGHNT, CDR2 YYREEE (reference sequence). The CDR3 runs 14 residues. V lost 5 bases, J lost 6 bases, and 16 bases lay in between. The CDR3 loop reads CASSTSYSTDTQYF. The CDR3 nucleotides are TGTGCCAGCAGTACTAGCTATAGTACTGATACGCAGTATTTT.